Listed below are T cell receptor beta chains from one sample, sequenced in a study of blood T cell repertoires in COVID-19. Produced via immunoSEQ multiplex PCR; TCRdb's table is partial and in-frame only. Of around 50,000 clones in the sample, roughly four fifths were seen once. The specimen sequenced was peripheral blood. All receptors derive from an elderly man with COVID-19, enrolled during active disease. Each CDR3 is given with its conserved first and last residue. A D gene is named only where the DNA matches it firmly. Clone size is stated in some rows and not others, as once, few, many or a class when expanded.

CDR3: CASSLVAGGRTDTQYF; DNA: TGCGCCAGCAGCTTGGTTGCGGGGGGGCGGACAGATACGCAGTATTTT; size: -; V: TRBV5-1; J: TRBJ2-3; length: 16; D: TRBD2
CDR3: CASSFSSRDRGTREKLFF; DNA: TGTGCCAGCAGTTTCTCGTCCCGGGACAGGGGTACGCGTGAAAAACTGTTTTTT; size: -; V: TRBV27; J: TRBJ1-4; length: 18; D: TRBD1
CDR3: CASSQEGSTGQFF; DNA: TGTGCCAGCAGCCAAGAGGGATCGACAGGGCAGTTCTTC; size: -; V: TRBV14; J: TRBJ2-1; length: 13; D: -
CDR3: CASSREDRGNTEAFF; DNA: TGCGCCAGCAGCCGAGAGGACAGGGGGAACACTGAAGCTTTCTTT; size: -; V: TRBV5-1; J: TRBJ1-1; length: 15; D: TRBD1
CDR3: CASSETGGLLQYF; DNA: TGTGCCAGCAGCGAGACAGGGGGTTTGCTTCAGTACTTC; size: -; V: TRBV12-3/TRBV12-4; J: TRBJ2-4; length: 13; D: TRBD1
CDR3: CASSVGSGSYNEQFF; DNA: TGTGCCAGCAGCGTAGGTAGCGGATCATACAATGAGCAGTTCTTC; size: -; V: TRBV9; J: TRBJ2-1; length: 15; D: -
CDR3: CASSPSGRGQETQYF; DNA: TGTGCCAGTAGTCCTTCAGGGAGGGGCCAAGAGACCCAGTACTTC; size: -; V: TRBV19; J: TRBJ2-5; length: 15; D: TRBD2
CDR3: CASSPPGGLEANEQFF; DNA: TGTGCCAGCTCACCACCCGGAGGACTAGAAGCCAATGAGCAGTTCTTC; size: -; V: TRBV18; J: TRBJ2-1; length: 16; D: TRBD2
CDR3: CSVEAGEAGLVGNEQFF; DNA: TGCAGCGTTGAAGCAGGGGAGGCTGGACTAGTCGGGAATGAGCAGTTCTTC; size: -; V: TRBV29-1; J: TRBJ2-1; length: 17; D: -
CDR3: CAWRIRVERLGNSPLHF; DNA: TGTGCCTGGAGGATCAGGGTGGAGAGACTAGGCAATTCACCCCTCCACTTT; size: -; V: TRBV30; J: TRBJ1-6; length: 17; D: -
CDR3: CASSEDSRIGNTIYF; DNA: TGTGCCAGCAGTGAGGACTCAAGAATTGGAAACACCATATATTTT; size: -; V: TRBV6-4; J: TRBJ1-3; length: 15; D: -
CDR3: CASSSGPGSSNQPQHF; DNA: TGTGCCAGCAGTTCAGGGCCTGGTAGTAGCAATCAGCCCCAGCATTTT; size: -; V: TRBV28; J: TRBJ1-5; length: 16; D: -
CDR3: CASRPTGRELFF; DNA: TGTGCAAGTCGCCCCACGGGGAGGGAGCTGTTTTTT; size: -; V: TRBV12-2; J: TRBJ2-2; length: 12; D: -
CDR3: CATSDRSKRVGGGTGELFF; DNA: TGTGCCACCAGTGATCGTTCTAAGAGGGTAGGTGGAGGCACCGGGGAGCTGTTTTTT; size: -; V: TRBV24-1; J: TRBJ2-2; length: 19; D: -
CDR3: CASSQDSLTDGYTF; DNA: TGTGCCAGCAGCCAGGACAGCTTAACTGATGGCTACACCTTC; size: -; V: TRBV7-3; J: TRBJ1-2; length: 14; D: -
CDR3: CASSLAGQGGQGGYTF; DNA: TGTGCCAGCAGCTTAGCAGGACAGGGGGGTCAGGGAGGCTACACCTTC; size: -; V: TRBV7-8; J: TRBJ1-2; length: 16; D: TRBD1
CDR3: CASSRKGDTEAFF; DNA: TGTGCCAGCAGTCGTAAGGGAGATACTGAAGCTTTCTTT; size: -; V: TRBV6-5; J: TRBJ1-1; length: 13; D: -
CDR3: CASSPGTGGLAEFF; DNA: TGTGCCAGCTCACCGGGCACCGGGGGGCTAGCCGAGTTCTTC; size: -; V: TRBV18; J: TRBJ2-1; length: 14; D: -
CDR3: CASSPGGGAYQQPQHF; DNA: TGTGCCAGCAGCCCTGGTGGCGGGGCATACCAACAGCCCCAGCATTTT; size: -; V: TRBV7-2; J: TRBJ1-5; length: 16; D: -
CDR3: CASSFNPSNEQYF; DNA: TGCGCCAGCAGCTTTAACCCAAGCAACGAGCAGTACTTC; size: -; V: TRBV5-1; J: TRBJ2-7; length: 13; D: -
CDR3: CASSYVRGNEKLFF; DNA: TGTGCCAGCTCATATGTTCGGGGTAATGAAAAACTGTTTTTT; size: -; V: TRBV18; J: TRBJ1-4; length: 14; D: -
CDR3: CSVERGVSQETQYF; DNA: TGCAGCGTTGAACGGGGTGTTAGCCAAGAGACCCAGTACTTC; size: -; V: TRBV29-1; J: TRBJ2-5; length: 14; D: -
CDR3: CASSRLGQGALGNTEAFF; DNA: TGCGCCAGCAGCCGACTAGGACAGGGGGCTTTGGGGAACACTGAAGCTTTCTTT; size: -; V: TRBV4-3; J: TRBJ1-1; length: 18; D: TRBD1
CDR3: CASSPRGGARADTQYF; DNA: TGTGCCAGCAGCCCGAGGGGAGGGGCGAGGGCAGATACGCAGTATTTT; size: -; V: TRBV9; J: TRBJ2-3; length: 16; D: TRBD2
CDR3: CASSPISGTGDYGYTF; DNA: TGTGCCAGCAGCCCCATCTCCGGGACAGGGGACTATGGCTACACCTTC; size: -; V: TRBV11-2; J: TRBJ1-2; length: 16; D: TRBD1
CDR3: CASSLWQGVNTEAFF; DNA: TGTGCCAGCAGCTTGTGGCAGGGTGTGAACACTGAAGCTTTCTTT; size: -; V: TRBV5-6; J: TRBJ1-1; length: 15; D: -
CDR3: CASSLGQVGPYEQYF; DNA: TGTGCCAGCAGCTTGGGACAGGTGGGACCCTACGAGCAGTACTTC; size: -; V: TRBV11-3; J: TRBJ2-7; length: 15; D: TRBD1
CDR3: CASAAGVWEKLFF; DNA: TGTGCCAGCGCGGCGGGGGTTTGGGAAAAACTGTTTTTT; size: few; V: TRBV2; J: TRBJ1-4; length: 13; D: -
CDR3: CASSLMAGAYGYTF; DNA: TGTGCCAGCAGTTTAATGGCAGGGGCCTATGGCTACACCTTC; size: -; V: TRBV27; J: TRBJ1-2; length: 14; D: -
CDR3: CASSEARVNTGELFF; DNA: TGTGCCAGCAGTGAAGCGCGGGTGAACACCGGGGAGCTGTTTTTT; size: -; V: TRBV2; J: TRBJ2-2; length: 15; D: -
CDR3: CASSLEMNTEAFF; DNA: TGTGCCAGCAGTCTAGAGATGAACACTGAAGCTTTCTTT; size: -; V: TRBV7-7; J: TRBJ1-1; length: 13; D: -
CDR3: CASTKTARNEKLFF; DNA: TGTGCCAGTACCAAGACAGCCCGAAATGAAAAACTGTTTTTT; size: -; V: TRBV19; J: TRBJ1-4; length: 14; D: -
CDR3: CASSQGDRGQDTQYF; DNA: TGCGCCAGCAGCCAAGGGGACAGGGGGCAGGATACGCAGTATTTT; size: -; V: TRBV4-3; J: TRBJ2-3; length: 15; D: TRBD1
CDR3: CSSGVSEAFF; DNA: TGCAGCTCAGGGGTGAGTGAAGCTTTCTTT; size: once; V: TRBV29-1; J: TRBJ1-1; length: 10; D: -
CDR3: CASSLGAGQPYEQYF; DNA: TGTGCCAGCAGCTTAGGAGCGGGTCAACCCTACGAGCAGTACTTC; size: -; V: TRBV7-2; J: TRBJ2-7; length: 15; D: -
CDR3: CASSSEGGPIYNSPLHF; DNA: TGTGCCAGCAGTTCTGAAGGGGGCCCCATCTATAATTCACCCCTCCACTTT; size: -; V: TRBV27; J: TRBJ1-6; length: 17; D: TRBD1
CDR3: CASRPLPNTGELFF; DNA: TGTGCCAGCAGGCCGCTACCGAACACCGGGGAGCTGTTTTTT; size: -; V: TRBV6-6; J: TRBJ2-2; length: 14; D: -
CDR3: CASSINSGTVTGELFF; DNA: TGTGCCAGTAGTATAAATAGCGGGACAGTCACCGGGGAGCTGTTTTTT; size: -; V: TRBV19; J: TRBJ2-2; length: 16; D: -
CDR3: CASSEAVQAYEQYF; DNA: TGTGCCAGCAGCGAAGCGGTCCAGGCCTACGAGCAGTACTTC; size: -; V: TRBV5-5; J: TRBJ2-7; length: 14; D: -
CDR3: CASSLTSGGPNTGELFF; DNA: TGTGCCAGCTCCCTGACTAGCGGGGGCCCGAACACCGGGGAGCTGTTTTTT; size: -; V: TRBV18; J: TRBJ2-2; length: 17; D: TRBD2
CDR3: CASSRPGTANTEAFF; DNA: TGTGCCAGCAGCCGTCCCGGGACAGCGAACACTGAAGCTTTCTTT; size: -; V: TRBV27; J: TRBJ1-1; length: 15; D: TRBD1
CDR3: CASSEGRGDGYTF; DNA: TGCGCCAGCAGTGAGGGCAGGGGGGATGGCTACACCTTC; size: -; V: TRBV10-2; J: TRBJ1-2; length: 13; D: TRBD1
CDR3: CASSVLATGGPRGYTF; DNA: TGTGCCAGTAGCGTACTGGCCACAGGGGGCCCGAGGGGCTACACCTTC; size: few; V: TRBV19; J: TRBJ1-2; length: 16; D: TRBD1
CDR3: CATSRTWGRLSDGELFF; DNA: TGTGCCACCAGCAGAACCTGGGGCAGACTCTCGGACGGGGAGCTGTTTTTT; size: -; V: TRBV15; J: TRBJ2-2; length: 17; D: -
CDR3: CASSLGTGSSYNEQFF; DNA: TGTGCCAGCAGCTTAGGGACAGGGAGCTCCTACAATGAGCAGTTCTTC; size: -; V: TRBV11-2; J: TRBJ2-1; length: 16; D: TRBD1
CDR3: CASSTLAGQILETQYF; DNA: TGTGCCAGTAGTACGTTAGCGGGGCAGATCCTAGAGACCCAGTACTTC; size: once; V: TRBV19; J: TRBJ2-5; length: 16; D: TRBD2
CDR3: CASSFSGRQSPLHF; DNA: TGTGCCAGCAGCTTCTCTGGGAGGCAATCACCCCTCCACTTT; size: -; V: TRBV7-9; J: TRBJ1-6; length: 14; D: -
CDR3: CASSLSSGVTEAFF; DNA: TGTGCCAGCAGCCTCTCTTCAGGGGTCACTGAAGCTTTCTTT; size: -; V: TRBV27; J: TRBJ1-1; length: 14; D: -
CDR3: CASSSRTGRSNEQFF; DNA: TGCGCCAGCAGCTCCCGGACAGGGAGGTCCAATGAGCAGTTCTTC; size: -; V: TRBV5-1; J: TRBJ2-1; length: 15; D: TRBD1
CDR3: CASTLSPGRAFF; DNA: TGTGCCAGCACCCTTAGTCCAGGGCGAGCTTTCTTT; size: -; V: TRBV11-2; J: TRBJ1-1; length: 12; D: -